Listed below are T cell receptor beta chains from one sample, sequenced in a study of cytomegalovirus exposure and HLA in healthy donors. Here immunoSEQ multiplex PCR was the method, and the copy in TCRdb shows in-frame clones only, minus some. This repertoire shows about 300,000 clones, more than 80% found once; its top ten account for 3.5% to 4%. Sequenced sample: PBMCs. Receptor source: a man between 40 and 49 years old in good health and CMV-seropositive. Each CDR3 is given with its conserved first and last residue. A D gene is named only where the DNA matches it firmly.

d_gene	v_gene	len	j_gene	CDR3aa	CDR3nt
NA	TRBV7-2	16	TRBJ1-3	CASSFEPAGSGNTIYF	TGTGCCAGCAGCTTCGAACCGGCAGGGTCAGGAAACACCATATATTTT
NA	TRBV28	13	TRBJ1-2	CASSLPGGFGYTF	TGTGCCAGCAGTTTACCCGGGGGTTTTGGCTACACCTTC
NA	TRBV27	14	TRBJ1-1	CASSLRGGHTEAFF	TGTGCCAGCAGTTTGAGAGGGGGACACACTGAAGCTTTCTTT
TRBD2	TRBV4-1	19	TRBJ2-1	CASSQVVLFSTSGSNEQFF	TGCGCCAGCAGCCAAGTGGTTCTCTTTTCGACTAGCGGGAGTAATGAGCAGTTCTTC
NA	TRBV9	14	TRBJ1-5	CASSVAAGDQPQHF	TGTGCCAGCAGCGTAGCGGCAGGGGATCAGCCCCAGCATTTT
NA	TRBV15	16	TRBJ2-1	CATSSLRQAFYNEQFF	TGTGCCACCAGCAGCCTCCGACAGGCTTTCTACAATGAGCAGTTCTTC
TRBD1	TRBV18	17	TRBJ1-5	CASSPLGSGGVNQPQHF	TGTGCCAGCTCACCACTTGGGTCAGGGGGTGTAAATCAGCCCCAGCATTTT
TRBD1	TRBV7-8	14	TRBJ1-2	CASSLATGNYGYTF	TGTGCCAGCAGCTTAGCGACAGGGAACTATGGCTACACCTTC
TRBD1	TRBV6-5	15	TRBJ1-1	CASSYSKRGHNEAFF	TGTGCCAGCAGTTACTCGAAGAGGGGGCACAATGAAGCTTTCTTT
TRBD2	TRBV19	15	TRBJ2-7	CASSGVLAGVYEQYF	TGTGCCAGTAGTGGGGTGCTAGCGGGAGTCTACGAGCAGTACTTC
TRBD2	TRBV5-1	15	TRBJ2-7	CASSLGGLGNDEQYF	TGCGCCAGCAGCTTAGGGGGACTAGGTAACGACGAGCAGTACTTC
NA	TRBV6-5	14	TRBJ1-2	CASSPGGKVHGYTF	TGTGCCAGCAGCCCGGGAGGGAAAGTACATGGCTACACCTTC
NA	TRBV6-6	14	TRBJ2-7	CASSPRAGAYEQYF	TGTGCCAGCAGCCCCCGGGCAGGGGCCTACGAGCAGTACTTC